These 19 T cell receptor beta chains came from one sample sequenced in a study of blood T cell repertoires in COVID-19. Assay: immunoSEQ multiplex PCR; the TCRdb copy retains only in-frame clones and omits some. Here the sample spans some 240,000 clones, over 70% being singletons. Material: peripheral blood. Receptors were obtained from a woman in her seventies with COVID-19, enrolled during active disease.

The chain couples TRBV30 to TRBJ1-2; the D is unclear. Trimming removed 3 bases at V and 6 bases at J, with 14 bases between. From germline, CDR1 is GTSNPN and CDR2 SVGIG (reference sequence). This CDR3 has 13 residues. The CDR3 nucleotides read TGTGCCTGGAGAGTTGGCAACAACGATGGCTACACCTTC. This translates into CAWRVGNNDGYTF.

This rearrangement joins TRBV7-9 to TRBJ2-7; TRBD2 agrees at 10 bases. CDR1 SEHNR and CDR2 FQNEAQ come from the germline V gene (reference sequence). The CDR3 contains 14 residues. V lost 3 bases and J lost 7; bases outside the gene matches: 6. As DNA, the CDR3 is TGTGCCAGCAGCTTGTCTAGCGGGAGTGGGGAGCAGTACTTC. Translated: CASSLSSGSGEQYF.

The V and J genes are TRBV9 and TRBJ1-1, with a weak D call TRBD1 (6 bases). This CDR3 has 13 residues. V dropped 0 bases and J dropped 8 bases, with 11 bases sitting between them. Germline V gene data show CDR1 as SGDLS and CDR2 as YYNGEE. This CDR3 is CASSVGTGREAFF. The CDR3 DNA follows: TGTGCCAGCAGCGTAGGTACAGGGCGAGAAGCTTTCTTT.

The V call is TRBV27, the J call TRBJ1-4, with TRBD1 identical over 9 bases. This CDR3 is built from 15 residues. After removal of 10 bases from V and 8 bases from J, the junction contained 14 bases not matched to a gene. The germline CDR1 and CDR2 sequences are MNHEY and SMNVEV (reference sequence). In DNA form, the CDR3 reads TGTGCCAATCCGGGACAGGGTTCGGATGAGGAAAAACTGTTTTTT. The encoded protein is CANPGQGSDEEKLFF.

Only one count was recorded for this clone. This chain connects TRBV24-1 to TRBJ2-1, with D possibly matching TRBD1 (6 bases). This CDR3 is 15 amino acids long. Germline V gene data show CDR1 as KGHDR and CDR2 as SFDVKD. The V and J ends lost 2 bases and 8 bases respectively, with 15 bases between them. As DNA, the CDR3 is TGTGCCACCAGTGATTATAACAGGGCCGTATATGAGCAGTTCTTC. Residues: CATSDYNRAVYEQFF.

V and J are TRBV7-9 and TRBJ1-1; D unclear. This CDR3 contains 16 residues. From germline, CDR1 is SEHNR and CDR2 FQNEAQ (reference sequence). Trimming took 2 bases from V and 3 from J, leaving 16 bases between them. CDR3 coding DNA: TGTGCCAGCAGCTTATGGGTCGGTCGAGGAGACACTGAAGCTTTCTTT. This sequence encodes CASSLWVGRGDTEAFF.

The genes are TRBV5-1 and TRBJ2-1; 8 bases fit TRBD2. This CDR3 spans 15 amino acids. Germline CDR1 is SGHRS and CDR2 is YFSETQ. Trimming took 1 base from V and 7 from J; bases not matched to a gene: 7. CDR3 region: CASSLSGTRRNEQFF. The CDR3 DNA reads as TGCGCCAGCAGCTTGAGTGGGACTAGAAGGAATGAGCAGTTCTTC.

This clone was seen only once. This sequence joins TRBV15 and TRBJ1-5; 10 nucleotides agree with TRBD1. V shed 0 bases and J 6 bases; nucleotides not matched to a gene: 11. This CDR3 comprises 18 residues. Germline lookup yields CDR1 LNHNV and CDR2 YYDKDF (reference sequence). The CDR3 DNA reads TGTGCCACCAGCAGAGATTACGGGACAGGGGTTTTTTTTCAGCCCCAGCATTTT. This translates into CATSRDYGTGVFFQPQHF.

The rearrangement links TRBV5-4 to TRBJ1-2, with TRBD1 matching over 11 bases. The CDR3 has 17 residues. V lost 0 bases, J lost 5 bases, and 9 bases stayed unmatched. Per germline, CDR1 SGHNT and CDR2 YYREEE (reference sequence). DNA for the CDR3: TGTGCCAGCAGCTTGGGTTTATCGGGACAGGGGGATTATGGCTACACCTTC. Translation gives CASSLGLSGQGDYGYTF.

The gene calls are TRBV28 and TRBJ1-5; D remains ambiguous. Germline V gene lookup returns CDR1 MDHEN and CDR2 SYDVKM. The CDR3 loop spans 14 amino acids. V was shortened by 7 bases and J by 2 bases, with 12 bases between the two germline ends. CDR3 nucleotide sequence: TGTGCCAGCAATCCTTTGGAGGGCAATCAGCCCCAGCATTTT. Amino acids: CASNPLEGNQPQHF.

The chain links TRBV27 to TRBJ1-2; D call uncertain. Germline CDR1 and CDR2: MNHEY and SMNVEV (reference sequence). The CDR3 sequence is 14 residues long. V lost 2 bases to trimming and J lost 8 bases, with 15 bases between them. The CDR3 DNA is TGTGCCAGCAGTTTAGTCAGTCCGGAGAGCGGCTACACCTTC. Its protein product is CASSLVSPESGYTF.

The chain has TRBV5-1 and TRBJ2-2; the match to TRBD2 covers 14 bases. Germline loops: CDR1 SGHRS, CDR2 YFSETQ. The J segment lost 0 bases and the V segment lost 1 base, leaving 2 bases of the junction unmatched. The CDR3 sequence is 18 residues long. CDR3 residues: CASSLSGLAGANTGELFF. DNA for the CDR3: TGCGCCAGCAGCTTGTCGGGACTAGCGGGGGCGAACACCGGGGAGCTGTTTTTT.

J is TRBJ2-3 and V is TRBV7-3, with a weak D call TRBD2 (5 bases). V dropped 2 bases and J dropped 5 bases, with 11 bases sitting between them. The CDR3 covers 14 residues. Germline V gene sequence: CDR1 SGHTA, CDR2 FQGTGA. The CDR3 coding sequence is TGTGCCAGCAGCTTATCTAGCCTGTTAGATACGCAGTATTTT. Translating it yields CASSLSSLLDTQYF.

The chain has TRBV9 and TRBJ2-7, with TRBD1 identical over 9 bases. Germline lookup yields CDR1 SGDLS and CDR2 YYNGEE. The CDR3 has 12 amino acids. V lost 4 bases, J lost 7 bases, and 3 bases stayed unmatched. This CDR3 reads CASSLGQGEQYF. The CDR3 DNA follows: TGTGCCAGCAGCTTGGGACAGGGAGAGCAGTACTTC.

In its sample, this clone was seen a few times. CDR3 nucleotide sequence: TGTGCCAGCACCTTAGCGGGAGGGCGTGAGCAGTTCTTC. Its protein product is CASTLAGGREQFF. J is TRBJ2-1 and V is TRBV28; 11 nucleotides align to TRBD2. CDR1 is MDHEN, CDR2 SYDVKM, per germline. The CDR3 loop spans 13 amino acids. V shed 7 bases, J shed 9 bases, and the junction held 5 bases outside the gene matches.

The chain employs TRBV6-5 and TRBJ2-1, with 9 positions matching TRBD2. The CDR3 is 13 residues long. The V gene end was trimmed by 6 bases and the J gene end by 9 bases; junction bases not matched to a gene: 6. Germline V CDR1 and CDR2: MNHEY, SVGAGI. CDR3 sequence: CASSGSGRGEQFF. CDR3 DNA: TGTGCCAGCAGCGGTAGCGGGAGAGGTGAGCAGTTCTTC.

The V gene is TRBV12-3 or TRBV12-4, the J gene TRBJ2-7; TRBD2 aligns across 7 bases. The V gene end was trimmed by 6 bases and the J gene end by 3 bases; junction bases not matched to a gene: 5. This CDR3 comprises 13 residues. CDR3 sequence: CASSRGRVYEQYF. Here the CDR3 DNA reads TGTGCCAGCAGCCGGGGGAGGGTCTACGAGCAGTACTTC.

The chain links TRBV7-6 to TRBJ1-6, with TRBD1 as a possible D gene (6 bases). CDR3 length: 16 residues. V lost 2 bases and J 5 bases, leaving 13 bases between the germline ends. CDR1 is SGHVS and CDR2 is FNYEAQ in the germline V gene. The CDR3 DNA reads as TGTGCCAGCAGCTTATTCGGGAGGGGGGATAATTCACCCCTCCACTTT. Amino acid sequence: CASSLFGRGDNSPLHF.

The chain joins TRBV19 to TRBJ2-7, with 7 bases lining up with TRBD1. The CDR3 has 18 residues. Losses at the gene ends were 0 bases for V and 4 bases for J; bases not matched to a gene: 15. Germline V CDR1 and CDR2: LNHDA, SQIVND (reference sequence). This CDR3 is CASSIDTISGTAIYEQYF. CDR3 bases: TGTGCCAGTAGTATAGACACAATATCCGGGACAGCAATTTACGAGCAGTACTTC.